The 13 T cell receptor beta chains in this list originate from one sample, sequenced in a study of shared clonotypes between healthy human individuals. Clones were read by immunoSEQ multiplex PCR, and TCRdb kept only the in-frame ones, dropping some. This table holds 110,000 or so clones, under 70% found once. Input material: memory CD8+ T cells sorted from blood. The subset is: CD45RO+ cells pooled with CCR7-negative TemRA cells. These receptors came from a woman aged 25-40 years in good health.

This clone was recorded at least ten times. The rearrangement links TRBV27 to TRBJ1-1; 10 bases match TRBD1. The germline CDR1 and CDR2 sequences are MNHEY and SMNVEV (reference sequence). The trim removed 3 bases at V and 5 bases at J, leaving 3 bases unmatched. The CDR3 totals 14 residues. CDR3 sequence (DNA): TGTGCCAGCAGTTTGGGGGGACAGGGGACTGAAGCTTTCTTT. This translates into CASSLGGQGTEAFF.

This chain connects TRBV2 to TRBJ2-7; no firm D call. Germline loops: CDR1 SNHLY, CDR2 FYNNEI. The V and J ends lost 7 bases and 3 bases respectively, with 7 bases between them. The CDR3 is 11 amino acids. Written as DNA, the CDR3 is TGTGCCAGCACAGACGGCTACGAGCAGTACTTC. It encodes CASTDGYEQYF.

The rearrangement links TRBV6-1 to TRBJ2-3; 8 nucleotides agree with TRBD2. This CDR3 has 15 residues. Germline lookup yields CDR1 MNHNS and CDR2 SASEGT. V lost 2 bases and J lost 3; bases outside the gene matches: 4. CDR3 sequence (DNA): TGTGCCAGCAGTGAAAGCGTAGCGGGAACAGATACGCAGTATTTT. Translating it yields CASSESVAGTDTQYF.

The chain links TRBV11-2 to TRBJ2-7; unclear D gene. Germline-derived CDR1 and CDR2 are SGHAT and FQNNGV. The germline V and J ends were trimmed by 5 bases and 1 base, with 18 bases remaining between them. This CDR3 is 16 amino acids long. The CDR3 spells CASSQDDASPSYEQYF. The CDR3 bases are TGTGCCAGCAGCCAAGATGATGCGTCCCCTTCCTACGAGCAGTACTTC.

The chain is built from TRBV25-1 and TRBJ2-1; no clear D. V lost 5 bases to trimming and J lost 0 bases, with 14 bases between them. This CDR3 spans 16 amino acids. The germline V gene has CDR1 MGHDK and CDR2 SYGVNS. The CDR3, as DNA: TGTGCCAGCAGTCTCGTCAGAGACAACTCCTACAATGAGCAGTTCTTC. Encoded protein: CASSLVRDNSYNEQFF.

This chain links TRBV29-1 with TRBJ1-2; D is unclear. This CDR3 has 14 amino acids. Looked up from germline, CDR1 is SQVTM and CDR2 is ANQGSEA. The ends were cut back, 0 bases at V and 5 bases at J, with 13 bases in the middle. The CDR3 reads CSVEDDGRIYGYTF. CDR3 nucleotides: TGCAGCGTTGAAGATGACGGACGGATTTATGGCTACACCTTC.

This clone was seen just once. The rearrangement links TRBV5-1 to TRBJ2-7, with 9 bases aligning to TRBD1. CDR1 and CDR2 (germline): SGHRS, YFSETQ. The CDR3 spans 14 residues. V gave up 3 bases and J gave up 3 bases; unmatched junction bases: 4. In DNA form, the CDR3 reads TGCGCCAGCAGCTGGGACAGGGAGTTCTACGAGCAGTACTTC. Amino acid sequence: CASSWDREFYEQYF.

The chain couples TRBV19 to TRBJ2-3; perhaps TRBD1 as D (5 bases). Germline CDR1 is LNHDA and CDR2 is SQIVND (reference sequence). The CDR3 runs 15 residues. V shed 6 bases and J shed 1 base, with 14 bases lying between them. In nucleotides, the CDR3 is TGTGCCAGTAGCCGCCTTGGACAAGGCACAGATACGCAGTATTTT. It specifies CASSRLGQGTDTQYF.

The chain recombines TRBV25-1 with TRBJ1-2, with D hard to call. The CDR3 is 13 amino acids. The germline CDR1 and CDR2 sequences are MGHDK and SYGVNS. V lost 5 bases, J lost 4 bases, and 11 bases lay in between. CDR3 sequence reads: CASSSEGRYGYTF. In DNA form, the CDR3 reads TGTGCCAGCAGTTCTGAAGGGCGCTATGGCTACACCTTC.

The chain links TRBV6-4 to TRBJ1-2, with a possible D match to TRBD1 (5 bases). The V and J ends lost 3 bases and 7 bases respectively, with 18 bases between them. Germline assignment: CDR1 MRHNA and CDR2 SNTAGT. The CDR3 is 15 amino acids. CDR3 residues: CASSEGGSGSSGYTF. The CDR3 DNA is TGTGCCAGCAGTGAGGGGGGATCCGGATCTAGTGGCTACACCTTC.

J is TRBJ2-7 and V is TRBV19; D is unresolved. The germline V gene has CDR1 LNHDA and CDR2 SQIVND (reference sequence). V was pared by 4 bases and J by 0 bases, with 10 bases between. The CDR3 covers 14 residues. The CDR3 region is CASSRSSFSYEQYF. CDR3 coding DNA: TGTGCCAGTAGTAGGTCTTCGTTCTCCTACGAGCAGTACTTC.

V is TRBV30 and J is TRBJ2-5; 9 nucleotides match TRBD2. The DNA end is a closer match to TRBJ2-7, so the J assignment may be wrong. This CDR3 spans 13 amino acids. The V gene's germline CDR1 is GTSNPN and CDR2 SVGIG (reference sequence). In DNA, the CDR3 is TGTGCCTGGACTAGCGGGAACGACTACGAGCAGTACTTC. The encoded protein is CAWTSGNDYEQYF.

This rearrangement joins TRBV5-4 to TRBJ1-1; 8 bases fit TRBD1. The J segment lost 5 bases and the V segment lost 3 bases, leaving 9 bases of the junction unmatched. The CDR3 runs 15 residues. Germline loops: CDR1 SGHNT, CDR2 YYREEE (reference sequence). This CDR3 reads CASSSNRGRETEAFF. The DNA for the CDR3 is TGTGCCAGCAGCTCGAACAGGGGGAGGGAGACTGAAGCTTTCTTT.